What follows are 23 T cell receptor beta chains derived from one specimen sequenced in a study of T cells in localized non-small cell lung cancer. Generated by immunoSEQ multiplex PCR, the TCRdb table keeps only in-frame clones and is missing some. The sample shows fewer than 40,000 clones, 78% of them seen only once. The sample in question was peripheral blood, obtained before any cancer treatment. These receptors were obtained from a male donor aged 60 or older with stage II squamous cell lung carcinoma.

This chain links TRBV6-5 with TRBJ1-2; D perhaps matches TRBD1 (5 bases). The CDR3 sequence is 14 residues long. Trimming pared 6 bases from V and 2 bases from J, leaving 13 bases between. Germline loops: CDR1 MNHEY, CDR2 SVGAGI. CDR3 sequence: CASSPGGGNYGYTF. The DNA of the CDR3 is TGTGCCAGCAGCCCCGGGGGGGGAAACTATGGCTACACCTTC.

The chain couples TRBV7-2 to TRBJ1-4; possible D gene TRBD1, 5 bases. Trimming stripped 5 bases from V and 2 bases from J, with 9 bases between. Germline V gives CDR1 SGHTA, CDR2 FQGNSA. The CDR3 loop spans 14 amino acids. CDR3 loop: CASSPRQTNEKLFF. For the CDR3, the DNA is TGTGCCAGCAGCCCAAGACAGACTAATGAAAAACTGTTTTTT.

This clone was counted once. V and J are TRBV29-1 and TRBJ2-4, with 7 bases matching TRBD2. This CDR3 comprises 15 residues. The V and J ends lost 6 bases and 1 base, in that order; junction bases with no gene match: 9. Germline loops: CDR1 SQVTM, CDR2 ANQGSEA. CDR3 protein: CSVSIGEGAKNIQYF. CDR3 nucleotide sequence: TGCAGCGTCTCAATTGGGGAGGGGGCCAAAAACATTCAGTACTTC.

The CDR3 region has the DNA TGTGCCAGCAGCGTAGATTCTAGGGGCGATGAGCAGTTCTTC. It is translated as CASSVDSRGDEQFF. The rearrangement uses TRBV9 and TRBJ2-1, with TRBD1 as a possible D gene (5 bases). CDR3 length equals 14 residues. Trimming stripped 0 bases from V and 8 bases from J, with 12 bases between. CDR1 and CDR2 (germline): SGDLS, YYNGEE.

The sample holds one count of this clone. The rearrangement links TRBV5-1 to TRBJ1-3, with a possible D match to TRBD1 (5 bases). Trimming took off 0 bases at V and 2 bases at J, with 9 bases between the two ends. The CDR3 loop spans 15 amino acids. Germline loops: CDR1 SGHRS, CDR2 YFSETQ. CDR3 region: CASSLGGTPGNTIYF. In DNA, the CDR3 is TGCGCCAGCAGCTTGGGCGGGACTCCTGGAAACACCATATATTTT.

This chain links TRBV5-6 with TRBJ2-7; TRBD2 might be the D (6 bases). CDR1 SGHDT and CDR2 YYEEEE come from the germline V gene. CDR3 length: 15 residues. V lost 4 bases to trimming and J lost 0 bases, with 14 bases between them. The CDR3 DNA reads TGTGCCAGCAGCGGGGGGTATTGGAGCTCCTACGAGCAGTACTTC. It translates to CASSGGYWSSYEQYF.

V usage is TRBV7-9 and J usage is TRBJ2-7, with 7 nucleotides matching TRBD2. The CDR3 covers 13 residues. V lost 5 bases to trimming and J lost 9 bases; unmatched junction nucleotides: 10. Germline assignment: CDR1 SEHNR and CDR2 FQNEAQ (reference sequence). The CDR3 region has the DNA TGTGCCAGCAGCGGATCGGGGAGGGTTTGGCAGTACTTC. It is translated as CASSGSGRVWQYF.

The J gene is TRBJ1-5, the V gene TRBV7-2, with D uncertain. The germline V gene has CDR1 SGHTA and CDR2 FQGNSA. The length of the CDR3 is 15 residues. Between the trimmed V and J ends, which lost 3 bases and 0 bases, there was a span of 9 bases. The CDR3 is CASSFDGLSNQPQHF. DNA of the CDR3: TGTGCCAGCAGCTTCGACGGACTTAGCAATCAGCCCCAGCATTTT.

This clone showed up just once. The chain couples TRBV7-2 to TRBJ2-4, with D hard to call. CDR1 is SGHTA, CDR2 FQGNSA, per germline. CDR3 size: 16 residues. Trimming stripped 6 bases from V and 1 base from J, with 16 bases between. CDR3 amino acids: CASRRVPPTAKNIQYF. The CDR3 DNA sequence: TGTGCCAGCAGGCGAGTACCCCCTACCGCCAAAAACATTCAGTACTTC.

The rearrangement joins TRBV4-2 to TRBJ1-3; the D is unclear. In germline, CDR1 is LGHNA, CDR2 YNFKEQ. V was clipped by 0 bases and J by 4 bases, with 7 bases between them. The CDR3 length is 14 residues. The CDR3 coding sequence is TGTGCCAGCAGCCAAGAGTTGGCGGGAAACACCATATATTTT. Translated, it gives CASSQELAGNTIYF.

This clone showed up just a few times. J is TRBJ2-5 and V is TRBV15; 7 nucleotides align to TRBD2. This CDR3 has 12 residues. V lost 6 bases, J lost 3 bases, and 1 base stayed unmatched. Per the germline V gene, CDR1 is LNHNV and CDR2 is YYDKDF (reference sequence). DNA for the CDR3: TGTGCCACCAGAGGGACTAAAGAGACCCAGTACTTC. Translating it yields CATRGTKETQYF.

The chain links TRBV28 to TRBJ2-7; D remains unclear. V was pared by 5 bases and J by 9 bases, with 17 bases between. This CDR3 has 13 amino acids. Germline CDR1 is MDHEN and CDR2 is SYDVKM. The CDR3 DNA sequence: TGTGCCAGCAGTCCCCCGAATGGTGGCCGGCAGTACTTC. It yields the protein CASSPPNGGRQYF.

The V gene is TRBV30, the J gene TRBJ1-6, with D hard to call. This CDR3 has 13 residues. Germline V gene lookup returns CDR1 GTSNPN and CDR2 SVGIG (reference sequence). V shed 4 bases and J shed 5 bases, with 9 bases lying between them. The CDR3 is CAWNEINNSPLHF. CDR3 coding DNA: TGTGCCTGGAACGAGATAAATAATTCACCCCTCCACTTT.

This chain uses TRBV19 with TRBJ1-2; D unclear. CDR3 length: 13 amino acids. Trimming cost V 7 bases and J 6 bases, with 15 bases left between them. Germline V gene sequence: CDR1 LNHDA, CDR2 SQIVND (reference sequence). CDR3 sequence (DNA): TGTGCCAGTACCGATCGAAGGTGGGATGGCTACACCTTC. As protein: CASTDRRWDGYTF.

The chain combines TRBV13 with TRBJ2-5; TRBD2 agrees at 10 bases. Germline CDR1 is PRHDT and CDR2 is FYEKMQ (reference sequence). The trim removed 0 bases at V and 4 bases at J, leaving 11 bases unmatched. The CDR3 is made up of 18 amino acids. The CDR3 protein is CASSLGRFASGRRETQYF. The DNA for the CDR3 is TGTGCCAGCAGCTTAGGCCGGTTCGCTAGCGGGAGACGAGAGACCCAGTACTTC.

This chain connects TRBV4-1 to TRBJ2-5, with TRBD2 identical over 10 bases. The CDR3 totals 13 residues. Germline-derived CDR1 and CDR2 are MGHRA and YSYEKL. The V and J ends lost 4 bases and 4 bases, in that order; junction bases with no gene match: 0. This CDR3 reads CASSRLAGETQYF. Written as DNA, the CDR3 is TGCGCCAGCAGCCGACTAGCGGGAGAGACCCAGTACTTC.

The rearrangement uses TRBV7-3 and TRBJ2-3; D is uncertain. With 2 bases removed from V and 4 bases from J, the gap between germline ends came to 13 bases. Germline CDR1 reads SGHTA; CDR2 reads FQGTGA. This CDR3 is built from 15 residues. The CDR3 sequence: CASSLEVARSDTQYF. The DNA for the CDR3 is TGTGCCAGCAGCTTAGAGGTCGCGCGTTCAGATACGCAGTATTTT.

J is TRBJ1-1 and V is TRBV7-2, with D maybe TRBD1 (6 bases). This CDR3 has 14 residues. The germline V and J ends were trimmed by 5 bases and 5 bases, with 15 bases remaining between them. Germline CDR1 and CDR2: SGHTA and FQGNSA. CDR3 region: CASSPGGRGTEAFF. DNA for the CDR3: TGTGCCAGCAGCCCGGGGGGAAGGGGGACTGAAGCTTTCTTT.

The rearrangement uses TRBV10-3 and TRBJ2-7; possibly TRBD1 for D (5 bases). Germline V gene lookup returns CDR1 ENHRY and CDR2 SYGVKD. V lost 6 bases and J lost 3, with 12 bases in between. This CDR3 region has 13 residues. The CDR3 DNA reads TGTGCCATCAGGCACAGGTTAGGCTACGAGCAGTACTTC. Translated: CAIRHRLGYEQYF.

The rearrangement uses TRBV25-1 and TRBJ1-2; a weak D match, TRBD1 (6 bases). The CDR3 extends over 15 amino acids. Germline CDR1 and CDR2: MGHDK and SYGVNS. The V and J ends lost 6 bases and 3 bases respectively, with 17 bases between them. CDR3 loop: CASRNRDTRDYGYTF. The DNA of the CDR3 is TGTGCCAGCAGAAACCGGGACACCCGGGACTATGGCTACACCTTC.

This clone was detected only once. The CDR3 reads CASSSPGAPSTDTQYF. Written as DNA, the CDR3 is TGTGCCAGTAGTAGCCCTGGGGCCCCTAGCACAGATACGCAGTATTTT. This sequence joins TRBV19 and TRBJ2-3; tentatively, D is TRBD1 (5 bases). Deletions cut 4 bases from V and 0 bases from J, with 14 bases between. CDR1 is LNHDA and CDR2 is SQIVND in the germline V gene (reference sequence). The CDR3 loop spans 16 amino acids.

V and J are TRBV11-2 and TRBJ2-1; D may be TRBD2 (5 bases). This CDR3 is 14 amino acids long. The germline V gene has CDR1 SGHAT and CDR2 FQNNGV. Trimming removed 4 bases from V and 5 bases from J, with 12 bases in between. The CDR3 sequence: CASSSTGNHNEQFF. DNA of the CDR3: TGTGCCAGCAGCTCTACCGGGAACCACAATGAGCAGTTCTTC.

This clone was counted once. The rearrangement uses TRBV7-3 and TRBJ2-7, with D possibly being TRBD1 (6 bases). Trimming removed 5 bases at V and 3 bases at J, with 17 bases between. CDR1 and CDR2 (germline): SGHTA, FQGTGA. The CDR3 consists of 15 residues. In nucleotides, the CDR3 is TGTGCCAGCAGCCCCGACAGGAGTTTGCTCTACGAGCAGTACTTC. This translates into CASSPDRSLLYEQYF. The variable domain in full, with the rest retrieved from reference TRBV7-3 and TRBJ2-7, is GAGVSQTPSNKVTEKGKYVELRCDPISGHTALYWYRQSLGQGPEFLIYFQGTGAADDSGLPNDRFFAVRPEGSVSTLKIQRTERGDSAVYLCASSPDRSLLYEQYFGPGTRLTVT.